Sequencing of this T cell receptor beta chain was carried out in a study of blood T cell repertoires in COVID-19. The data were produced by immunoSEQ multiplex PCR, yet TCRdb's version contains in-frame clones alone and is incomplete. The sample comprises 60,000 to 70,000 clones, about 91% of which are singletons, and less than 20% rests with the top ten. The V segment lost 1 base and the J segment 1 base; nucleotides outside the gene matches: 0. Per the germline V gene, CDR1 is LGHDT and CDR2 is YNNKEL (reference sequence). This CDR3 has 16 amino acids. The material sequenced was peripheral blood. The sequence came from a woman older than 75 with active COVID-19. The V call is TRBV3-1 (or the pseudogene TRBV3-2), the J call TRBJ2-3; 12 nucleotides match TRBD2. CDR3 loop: CASSQGLAGGTDTQYF. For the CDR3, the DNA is TGTGCCAGCAGCCAAGGACTAGCGGGGGGCACAGATACGCAGTATTTT.